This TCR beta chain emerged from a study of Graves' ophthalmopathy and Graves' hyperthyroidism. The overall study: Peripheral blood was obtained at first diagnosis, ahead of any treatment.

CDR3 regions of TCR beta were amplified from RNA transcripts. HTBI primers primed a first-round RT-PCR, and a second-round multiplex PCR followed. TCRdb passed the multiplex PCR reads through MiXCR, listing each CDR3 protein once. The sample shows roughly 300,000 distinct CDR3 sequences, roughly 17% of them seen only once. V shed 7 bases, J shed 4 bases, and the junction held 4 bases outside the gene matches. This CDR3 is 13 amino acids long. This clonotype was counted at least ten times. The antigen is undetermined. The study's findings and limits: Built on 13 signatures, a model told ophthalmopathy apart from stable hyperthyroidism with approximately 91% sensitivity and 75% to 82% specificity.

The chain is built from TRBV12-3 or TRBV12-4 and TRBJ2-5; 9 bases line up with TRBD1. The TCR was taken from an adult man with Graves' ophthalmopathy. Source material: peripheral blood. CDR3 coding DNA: TGTGCCAGCACCCCGACAGGGGGAGAGACCCAGTACTTC. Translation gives CASTPTGGETQYF.